What follows is one T cell receptor beta chain and its context. The CDR3 runs 14 residues. Germline V gene lookup returns CDR1 SNHLY and CDR2 FYNNEI. Germline trimming cut 8 bases from V and 4 bases from J; bases unmatched to any gene: 5. The record originates from a study of blood T cell repertoires in COVID-19. The data were produced by immunoSEQ multiplex PCR, yet TCRdb's version contains in-frame clones alone and is incomplete. The sample contains roughly 250,000 clones, about 86% of which appear only once. What was sequenced was PBMCs or T cells enriched from blood (not recorded which). This chain links TRBV2 with TRBJ2-3; TRBD2 agrees at 11 bases. This clonotype originated in a woman aged 40 to 50 with acute COVID-19. CDR3 in amino acids: CASASSGGSDTQYF. CDR3 DNA sequence: TGTGCCAGCGCGTCTAGCGGGGGGTCAGATACGCAGTATTTT.